The clone carrying this T cell receptor beta chain has a handful of counts. The sample originates from a study of OX40 agonist ivuxolimab in advanced cancers. Study details: Patients were dosed with the agonistic anti-OX40 (CD134) antibody ivuxolimab. Participants averaged approximately 60 years of age (range about 23 to 79) and were around 80% male.

The method was immunoSEQ multiplex PCR; TCRdb's version includes in-frame clones alone and lacks a portion of them. The table includes 45,000 to 65,000 clones, around three quarters detected once. Between the trimmed V and J ends, which lost 2 bases and 8 bases, there was a span of 6 bases. The CDR3 extends over 10 amino acids. The germline V gene has CDR1 SQVTM and CDR2 ANQGSEA. This sequence was found in an adult with an advanced solid tumor such as melanoma, head and neck, liver or kidney cancer. Sequences were derived from CD4+ or CD8+ T cells sorted from blood, sampled in a trial of the OX40 agonist ivuxolimab. The rearrangement uses TRBV29-1 and TRBJ1-1; no clear D gene. Here the CDR3 reads CSVETGEAFF. The CDR3 DNA reads as TGCAGCGTTGAAACTGGGGAAGCTTTCTTT.